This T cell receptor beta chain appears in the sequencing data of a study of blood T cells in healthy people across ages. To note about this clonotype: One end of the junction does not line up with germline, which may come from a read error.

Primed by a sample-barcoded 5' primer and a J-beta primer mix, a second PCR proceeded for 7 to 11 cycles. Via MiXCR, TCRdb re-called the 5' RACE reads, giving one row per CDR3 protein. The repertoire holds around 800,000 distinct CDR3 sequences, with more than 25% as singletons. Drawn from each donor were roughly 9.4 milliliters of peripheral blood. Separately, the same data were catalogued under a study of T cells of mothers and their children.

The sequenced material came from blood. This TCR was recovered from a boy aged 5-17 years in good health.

For the CDR3, the DNA is TGTGTCAGCAGCTTAACCGGGACAGCGTACACTGAAGCTTTCTTT. It codes for CVSSLTGTAYTEAFF. The chain carries TRBV7-9 and TRBJ1-1; 7 bases match TRBD1. The germline gives CDR1 SEHNR, CDR2 FQNEAQ (reference sequence). The CDR3 length is 15 residues. Full variable domain (remainder filled in from reference TRBV7-9 and TRBJ1-1): DTGVSQNPRHKITKRGQNVTFRCDPISEHNRLYWYRQTLGQGPEFLTYFQNEAQLEKSRLLSDRFSAERPKGSFSTLEIQRTEQGDSAMYLCVSSLTGTAYTEAFFGQGTRLTVV.